The 3 T cell receptor beta chains given below trace back to one sample, sequenced in a study of breast tumors, draining lymph nodes, adjacent tissues. TCRdb itself ran the multiplex PCR reads through MiXCR, one entry per CDR3 protein. The sample holds about 52,000 distinct CDR3 sequences; under 45% are singletons and the top ten take 10% to 13%. The sample comprised breast tumor tissue. The receptors were gathered from a female donor with breast cancer. Some clones in this sample may be carry-over from other donors' samples.

The chain carries TRBV11-2 and TRBJ1-5; no clear D. The CDR3 length is 14 residues. V was cut by 1 base and J by 4 bases, with 8 bases left in between. Germline values: CDR1 SGHAT, CDR2 FQNNGV. Here the CDR3 DNA reads TGTGCCAGCAGCTTAGGTGCCCAAAATCAGCCCCAGCATTTT. As protein: CASSLGAQNQPQHF. Drawing the rest from reference TRBV11-2 and TRBJ1-5, the complete variable domain is EAGVAQSPRYKIIEKRQSVAFWCNPISGHATLYWYQQILGQGPKLLIQFQNNGVVDDSQLPKDRFSAERLKGVDSTLKIQPAKLEDSAVYLCASSLGAQNQPQHFGDGTRLSIL.

This clonotype has a count of ten or more. This rearrangement joins TRBV6-4 to TRBJ2-7; D is possibly TRBD2 (6 bases). This CDR3 region has 16 residues. Germline assignment: CDR1 MRHNA and CDR2 SNTAGT. V gave up 5 bases and J gave up 0 bases, with 17 bases separating them. The CDR3 sequence is CASSPPGLESSYEQYF. In DNA form, the CDR3 reads TGTGCCAGCAGTCCTCCGGGACTGGAGAGCTCCTACGAGCAGTACTTC.

For this clonotype: A much larger clone differs from this one at a single base, so this may be a read error. The chain couples TRBV11-2 to TRBJ2-1; 7 bases map to TRBD1. Per germline, CDR1 SGHAT and CDR2 FQNNGV. V was pared by 5 bases and J by 2 bases, with 12 bases of the junction left unmatched. This CDR3 region has 17 residues. CDR3 loop: CASSLIRGMTPYNEQFF. The CDR3 DNA is TGTGCCAGCAGCCTCATCAGGGGGATGACCCCCTACAATGAGCAGTTCTTC.